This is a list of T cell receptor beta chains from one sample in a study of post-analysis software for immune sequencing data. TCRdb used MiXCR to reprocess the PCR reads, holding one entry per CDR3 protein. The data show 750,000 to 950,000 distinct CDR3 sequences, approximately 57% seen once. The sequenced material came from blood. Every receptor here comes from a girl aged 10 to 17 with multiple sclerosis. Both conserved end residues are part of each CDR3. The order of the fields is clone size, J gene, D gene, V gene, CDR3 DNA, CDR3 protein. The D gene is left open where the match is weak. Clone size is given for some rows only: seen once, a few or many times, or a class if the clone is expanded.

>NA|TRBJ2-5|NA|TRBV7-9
TGTGCCAGCAACTCTATAGGAATCGGTAGGCAAGAGACCCAGTACTTC
CASNSIGIGRQETQYF
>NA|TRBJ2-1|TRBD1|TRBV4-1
TGCGCCAGCAGCCAAGCGACAGGGGGCCGGTACAATGAGCAGTTCTTC
CASSQATGGRYNEQFF
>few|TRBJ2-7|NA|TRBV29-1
TGCAGCAATCGCGGTAACTCCTACGAGCAGTACTTC
CSNRGNSYEQYF
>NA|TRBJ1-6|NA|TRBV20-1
TGCAGTGCTAGAGGGCGGGGGGATTATAATTCACCCCTCCACTTT
CSARGRGDYNSPLHF
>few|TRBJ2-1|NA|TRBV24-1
TGTGCCACCAGTGTGGGGGCCGCTACCTACAATGAGCAGTTCTTC
CATSVGAATYNEQFF
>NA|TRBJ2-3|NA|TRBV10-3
TGTGCCATCAGCGCCCAAACAGGGTCAGATACGCAGTATTTT
CAISAQTGSDTQYF
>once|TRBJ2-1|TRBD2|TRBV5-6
TGTGCCAGCAGTCCTACCGGGACTAGCGGGAGCCCGAGCTCCTACAATGAGCAGTTCTTC
CASSPTGTSGSPSSYNEQFF
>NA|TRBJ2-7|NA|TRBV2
TGTGCCACCTACAGGAATTACGAGCAGTACTTC
CATYRNYEQYF
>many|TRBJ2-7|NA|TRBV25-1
TGTGCCAGCAGGGTCGCCCACGAGCAGTACTTC
CASRVAHEQYF
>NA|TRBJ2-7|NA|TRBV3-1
TGTGCCAGCACCTCCGGCCTAGGGAGCTCCTACGAGCAGTACTTC
CASTSGLGSSYEQYF
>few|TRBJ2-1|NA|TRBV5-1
TGCGCCACCCAACAGGTCCCCTCCTACAATGAGCAGTTCTTC
CATQQVPSYNEQFF
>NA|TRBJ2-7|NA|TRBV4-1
TGCGCCAGCAGCCAAGCTAGTACAGATACCTCCTACGAGCAGTACTTC
CASSQASTDTSYEQYF
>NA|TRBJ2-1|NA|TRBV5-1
TGCGCCGGCAGCTTGGGACGTGGGCAGTTCTTC
CAGSLGRGQFF
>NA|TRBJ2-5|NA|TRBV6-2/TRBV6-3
TGTGCCAGCAGTTACACAACAAAGGGATGGGAGGAAGAGACCCAGTACTTC
CASSYTTKGWEEETQYF